One and the same sample provided the 9 T cell receptor beta chains below, sequenced in a study of long-term antiretroviral therapy in people with HIV. The libraries were made with immunoSEQ v3.0 at survey level. Produced via immunoSEQ multiplex PCR; TCRdb's table is partial and in-frame only. The repertoire holds 25,000 to 35,000 clones, with roughly 96% as singletons. The material was unsorted PBMCs, obtained around 6.6 years after starting antiretroviral therapy. The receptors shown here come from a man younger than 45 with HIV.

This clone has only a few counts. This chain links TRBV2 with TRBJ1-1; D gene uncertain. Per the germline V gene, CDR1 is SNHLY and CDR2 is FYNNEI. Trimming cost V 7 bases and J 1 base, with 13 bases left between them. The CDR3 is 14 residues long. This CDR3 reads CASMLADANTEAFF. CDR3 nucleotide sequence: TGTGCCAGCATGTTAGCGGACGCGAACACTGAAGCTTTCTTT.

By its share, this clone is medium-sized. The chain is built from TRBV7-6 and TRBJ2-7; no clear D. The CDR3 sequence is 13 residues long. Between the trimmed V and J ends, which lost 5 bases and 0 bases, there was a span of 8 bases. Germline values: CDR1 SGHVS, CDR2 FNYEAQ. In nucleotides, the CDR3 is TGTGCCAGCAGCCCTTACAGCTCCTACGAGCAGTACTTC. Protein product: CASSPYSSYEQYF.

The chain combines TRBV4-3 with TRBJ1-2, with D maybe TRBD1 (5 bases). The CDR3 consists of 14 residues. Germline lookup yields CDR1 LGHNA and CDR2 YSLEER. Trimming cost V 2 bases and J 4 bases, with 11 bases left between them. For the CDR3, the DNA is TGCGCCAGCAGCCAAAGGGAGACAGCCTATGGCTACACCTTC. As protein: CASSQRETAYGYTF.

The chain couples TRBV30 to TRBJ2-1; the match to TRBD2 covers 9 bases. V shed 2 bases, J shed 3 bases, and the junction held 2 bases outside the gene matches. Looked up from germline, CDR1 is GTSNPN and CDR2 is SVGIG (reference sequence). The CDR3 has 14 residues. In DNA form, the CDR3 reads TGTGCCTGGAGTTCAGCGGGAGGCTACAATGAGCAGTTCTTC. Its protein product is CAWSSAGGYNEQFF.

The count of this clone is one. The genes are TRBV10-3 and TRBJ1-1, with D unresolved. V shed 6 bases and J shed 4 bases, with 12 bases lying between them. Germline V gene data show CDR1 as ENHRY and CDR2 as SYGVKD. This CDR3 has 13 amino acids. The CDR3 reads CAIRAGQSTEAFF. The CDR3 DNA sequence: TGTGCCATCAGGGCGGGTCAGAGCACTGAAGCTTTCTTT.

The chain joins TRBV6-5 to TRBJ2-5, with 12 bases lining up with TRBD2. The CDR3 covers 15 residues. V shed 5 bases, J shed 5 bases, and the junction held 6 bases outside the gene matches. CDR1 MNHEY and CDR2 SVGAGI come from the germline V gene. Here the CDR3 DNA reads TGTGCCAGCAGTAGACTAGCGGGAGTAGGGGAGACCCAGTACTTC. This gives the protein CASSRLAGVGETQYF.

This sequence joins TRBV7-2 and TRBJ2-6; unclear D gene. The ends were cut back, 2 bases at V and 0 bases at J, with 5 bases in the middle. The CDR3 contains 15 residues. Germline CDR1 and CDR2: SGHTA and FQGNSA. CDR3 in DNA: TGTGCCAGCAGCTTATCGAGCTCTGGGGCCAACGTCCTGACTTTC. Translated, it gives CASSLSSSGANVLTF.

CDR3 loop: CASSYRDRGVDEQYF. The CDR3 DNA sequence: TGCGCCAGCAGCTACCGGGACAGGGGCGTCGACGAGCAGTACTTC. The genes are TRBV4-1 and TRBJ2-7; TRBD1 agrees at 10 bases. The CDR3 is made up of 15 amino acids. V lost 5 bases to trimming and J lost 5 bases; unmatched junction nucleotides: 9. The germline V gene encodes CDR1 MGHRA and CDR2 YSYEKL.

V is TRBV4-1 and J is TRBJ2-7; 9 bases line up with TRBD1. In germline, CDR1 is MGHRA, CDR2 YSYEKL. This CDR3 is 16 amino acids long. The J segment lost 4 bases and the V segment lost 2 bases, leaving 9 bases of the junction unmatched. Written as DNA, the CDR3 is TGCGCCAGCAGCCAATTACAGGGGGCGGAAATGTACGAGCAGTACTTC. Translated: CASSQLQGAEMYEQYF.